What follows are 13 T cell receptor beta chains derived from one specimen sequenced in a study of metastatic and nonmetastatic thyroid tumors (dated by TCRdb to the early 2020s). Preparation of the library involved PCR. The instrument given in TCRdb is Illumina HiSeq 4000. Starting from the raw public reads, TCRdb applied fastp trimming at Q25, assembled clones with MiXCR and retained in-frame beta chains. The sample contains over 25,000 clones, 16% of them found a single time. Around 4.7% of the sample goes to the ten largest clones. No patient had received any treatment before thyroid surgery. The sample taken for sequencing was blood. These receptors were collected from a female donor with papillary thyroid cancer or a benign thyroid nodule (not recorded which). Some clones in this sample may be carry-over from other donors' samples.

There are many counts of this clone. V gene TRBV27 combines with J gene TRBJ2-7; the D is unclear. Trimming shortened V by 8 bases and J by 7 bases, and 6 bases separated the two germline ends. Germline V lookup: CDR1 MNHEY, CDR2 SMNVEV (reference sequence). The CDR3 has 9 amino acids. The CDR3 nucleotides read TGTGCCAGCCTTCTTGAGCAGTACTTC. It translates to CASLLEQYF.

This clone was counted ten times or more. The rearrangement joins TRBV7-2 to TRBJ1-6; no reliable D call. Germline V CDR1 and CDR2: SGHTA, FQGNSA. V dropped 1 base and J dropped 0 bases, with 10 bases sitting between them. The CDR3 is 17 amino acids. The CDR3: CASSLGSGSSYNSPLHF. The CDR3 coding sequence is TGTGCCAGCAGCTTAGGGTCGGGGAGCTCCTATAATTCACCCCTCCACTTT.

The CDR3 region has the DNA TGTGCCAGCAGTTCCTGGGCCTTAAATGAAAAACTGTTTTTT. Amino acids: CASSSWALNEKLFF. The V and J genes are TRBV12-3 or TRBV12-4 and TRBJ1-4; D gene unclear. This CDR3 region has 14 residues. V was pared by 4 bases and J by 5 bases, with 11 bases between.

This clone was picked up many times. The chain is built from TRBV3-1 and TRBJ2-1; 11 bases match TRBD2. V dropped 4 bases and J dropped 7; count of bases not matched to a gene: 9. Germline V CDR1 and CDR2: LGHDT, YNNKEL (reference sequence). The CDR3 has 16 residues. This CDR3 reads CASSPLGTSGRNEQFF. The CDR3 DNA follows: TGTGCCAGCAGCCCACTCGGAACTAGCGGGAGAAATGAGCAGTTCTTC.

The genes are TRBV6-1 and TRBJ2-3, with D perhaps matching TRBD1 or TRBD2 (5 bases each). Germline V gives CDR1 MNHNS, CDR2 SASEGT. The V gene lost 3 bases and the J gene lost 2 bases, with 9 bases spanning the gap. This CDR3 spans 14 amino acids. CDR3: CASSDRDLTDTQYF. In nucleotides, the CDR3 is TGTGCCAGCAGTGACCGGGACCTCACAGATACGCAGTATTTT.

The chain recombines TRBV6-1 with TRBJ1-1; 10 bases are a match to TRBD1. CDR3 length equals 15 residues. CDR1 is MNHNS and CDR2 is SASEGT in the germline V gene. The V segment lost 4 bases and the J segment 5 bases; nucleotides outside the gene matches: 7. For the CDR3, the DNA is TGTGCCAGCAGTGCCGGGACAGGGGATTGGACTGAAGCTTTCTTT. Its translation is CASSAGTGDWTEAFF.

This clone has ten or more counts. This rearrangement joins TRBV30 to TRBJ1-5; D perhaps matches TRBD1 (5 bases). Germline-derived CDR1 and CDR2 are GTSNPN and SVGIG (reference sequence). The CDR3 sequence is 13 residues long. Trimming stripped 5 bases from V and 2 bases from J, with 10 bases between. CDR3 nucleotides: TGTGCCTGGGGGGACGGCGGCAATCAGCCCCAGCATTTT. Amino acid sequence: CAWGDGGNQPQHF.

The chain couples TRBV20-1 to TRBJ2-3; D ambiguous. The ends were cut back, 6 bases at V and 2 bases at J, with 6 bases in the middle. Germline V CDR1 and CDR2: DFQATT, SNEGSKA (reference sequence). There are 11 residues in the CDR3. In DNA, the CDR3 is TGCAGTGCCATCATCACAGATACGCAGTATTTT. The encoded protein is CSAIITDTQYF.

In its sample, this clone was seen many times. The chain links TRBV12-3 or TRBV12-4 to TRBJ1-1; TRBD1 is a possible D gene (5 bases). This CDR3 has 13 residues. Deletions cut 5 bases from V and 5 bases from J, with 12 bases between. This chain's CDR3 is CASSARRGTEAFF. CDR3 nucleotides: TGTGCCAGCAGTGCGCGGAGGGGAACTGAAGCTTTCTTT.

In this sample, this clone turned up many times. The chain carries TRBV5-1 and TRBJ2-7; D possibly corresponds to TRBD2 (5 bases). The CDR3 has 15 residues. V lost 4 bases to trimming and J lost 0 bases, with 14 bases between them. Per the germline V gene, CDR1 is SGHRS and CDR2 is YFSETQ. The CDR3 here is CASSRTGYDSYEQYF. CDR3 DNA: TGCGCCAGCAGCCGGACGGGGTACGACTCCTACGAGCAGTACTTC.

At least ten counts were recorded for this clone. V is TRBV5-1 and J is TRBJ1-1; 8 bases fit TRBD1. Trimming cost V 4 bases and J 0 bases; bases outside gene matches: 8. The length of the CDR3 is 16 residues. Germline loops: CDR1 SGHRS, CDR2 YFSETQ. This CDR3 is CASSPRGTGMNTEAFF. CDR3 in DNA: TGCGCCAGCAGCCCTAGGGGGACAGGCATGAACACTGAAGCTTTCTTT. The full variable domain, its missing parts supplied by reference TRBV5-1 and TRBJ1-1, is KAGVTQTPRYLIKTRGQQVTLSCSPISGHRSVSWYQQTPGQGLQFLFEYFSETQRNKGNFPGRFSGRQFSNSRSEMNVSTLELGDSALYLCASSPRGTGMNTEAFFGQGTRLTVV.

The chain joins TRBV5-1 to TRBJ2-3, with 7 positions matching TRBD1. Germline V CDR1 and CDR2: SGHRS, YFSETQ. The CDR3 has 15 amino acids. V was clipped by 4 bases and J by 4 bases; unmatched bases: 9. In DNA form, the CDR3 reads TGCGCCAGCAGCGAACCACTTACAGGGGCAGATACGCAGTATTTT. Its translation is CASSEPLTGADTQYF.

This clone has a count of ten or more. The chain links TRBV7-2 to TRBJ1-5; a weak D match, TRBD1 (5 bases). The CDR3 has 15 amino acids. The germline gives CDR1 SGHTA, CDR2 FQGNSA. Between the trimmed V and J ends, which lost 1 base and 7 bases, there was a span of 14 bases. Here the CDR3 DNA reads TGTGCCAGCAGCTTAGAGGGGTGGGGCCGGCAGCCCCAGCATTTT. It is translated as CASSLEGWGRQPQHF.